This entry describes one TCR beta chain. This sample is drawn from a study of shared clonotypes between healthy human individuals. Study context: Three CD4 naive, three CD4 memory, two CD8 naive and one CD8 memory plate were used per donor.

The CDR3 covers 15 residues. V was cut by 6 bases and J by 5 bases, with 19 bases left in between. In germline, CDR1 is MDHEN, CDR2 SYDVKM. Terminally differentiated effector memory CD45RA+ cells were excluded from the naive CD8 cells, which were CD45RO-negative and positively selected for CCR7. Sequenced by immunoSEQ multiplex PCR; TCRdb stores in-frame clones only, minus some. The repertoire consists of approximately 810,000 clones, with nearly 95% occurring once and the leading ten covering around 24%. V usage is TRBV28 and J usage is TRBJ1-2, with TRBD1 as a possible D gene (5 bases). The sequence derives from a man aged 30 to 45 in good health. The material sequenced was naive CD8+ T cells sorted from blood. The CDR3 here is CASSPGTDAIYGYTF. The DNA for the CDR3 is TGTGCCAGCAGCCCCGGGACCGATGCGATTTATGGCTACACCTTC.